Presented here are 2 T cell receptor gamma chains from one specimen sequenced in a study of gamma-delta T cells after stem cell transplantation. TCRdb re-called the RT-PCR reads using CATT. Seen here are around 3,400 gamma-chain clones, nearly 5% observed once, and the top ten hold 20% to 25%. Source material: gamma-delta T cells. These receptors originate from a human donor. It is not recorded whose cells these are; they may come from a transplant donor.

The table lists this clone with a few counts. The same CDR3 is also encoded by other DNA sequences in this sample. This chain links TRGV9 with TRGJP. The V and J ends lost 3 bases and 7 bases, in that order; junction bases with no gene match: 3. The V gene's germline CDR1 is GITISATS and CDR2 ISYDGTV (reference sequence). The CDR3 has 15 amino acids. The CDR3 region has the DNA TGTGCCTTGTGGGAGCTCGAGTTGGGCAAAAAAATCAAGGTATTT. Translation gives CALWELELGKKIKVF.

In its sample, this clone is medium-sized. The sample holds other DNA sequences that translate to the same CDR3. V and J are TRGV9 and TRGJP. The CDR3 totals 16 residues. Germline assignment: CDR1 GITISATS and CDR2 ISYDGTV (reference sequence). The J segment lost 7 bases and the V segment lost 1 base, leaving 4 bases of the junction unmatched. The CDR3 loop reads CALWEVLELGKKIKVF. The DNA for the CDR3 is TGTGCCTTGTGGGAGGTTTTGGAGTTGGGCAAAAAAATCAAGGTATTT.